This entry concerns a single T cell receptor beta chain. This may stem from a read error, because a much larger clone lies one nucleotide away. This sample is drawn from a study of molecular identifiers for immune sequencing clone quantification. Via MiXCR, TCRdb re-called the PCR reads, giving one row per CDR3 protein. Among around 460,000 distinct CDR3 sequences listed, over 20% were seen once. This TCR was recovered from a human donor in good health. Some libraries in this study had Jurkat cell RNA spiked in. Sequenced input: naive CD8+ T cells from blood, with Jurkat cell RNA spiked in. Subset described: FACS-sorted CD8+CD4-CCR7+CD45RA+ naive T cells.

The CDR3: CATSSLIGDSYAGELFF. In DNA form, the CDR3 reads TGTGCCACCAGCAGTCTAATAGGGGACAGCTACGCCGGGGAGCTGTTTTTT. This sequence joins TRBV15 and TRBJ2-2; 7 bases agree with TRBD1. V shed 3 bases, J shed 6 bases, and the junction held 13 bases outside the gene matches. Germline CDR1 reads LNHNV; CDR2 reads YYDKDF (reference sequence). The CDR3 sequence is 17 residues long. The entire variable domain, with the rest obtained from reference TRBV15 and TRBJ2-2, is as follows: DAMVIQNPRYQVTQFGKPVTLSCSQTLNHNVMYWYQQKSSQAPKLLFHYYDKDFNNEADTPDNFQSRRPNTSFCFLDIRSPGLGDTAMYLCATSSLIGDSYAGELFFGEGSRLTVL.